These 4 T cell receptor beta chains were all obtained from the same sample, sequenced in a study of beta chain features in type 1 diabetes. Since all of the isolated RNA was reverse transcribed, expressed TCRB transcripts were what got sequenced. Profiling relied on immunoSEQ multiplex PCR, and the TCRdb table lists in-frame clones only, not all of them. This repertoire shows some 410,000 clones, around 10% found once; its top ten account for over 0.035%. Sequenced: naive CD4+ T cells from blood. The receptors originated from a woman between 18 and 29 years old in good health.

This clone was observed a few times. The genes are TRBV7-3 and TRBJ1-1, with D perhaps matching TRBD1 (5 bases). The ends were cut back, 8 bases at V and 1 base at J, with 17 bases in the middle. From germline, CDR1 is SGHTA and CDR2 FQGTGA. CDR3 length equals 15 residues. CDR3: CASRTPTGQNTEAFF. The CDR3 DNA sequence: TGTGCCAGCCGCACCCCCACAGGCCAGAACACTGAAGCTTTCTTT.

In this sample, this clone turned up a few times. This chain links TRBV15 with TRBJ2-5, with 8 bases aligning to TRBD2. The V gene end was trimmed by 11 bases and the J gene end by 1 base; junction bases not matched to a gene: 15. Germline-derived CDR1 and CDR2 are LNHNV and YYDKDF (reference sequence). The CDR3 is 16 residues long. CDR3 sequence: CAVAGGTWGSQETQYF. CDR3 sequence (DNA): TGTGCCGTCGCGGGAGGTACCTGGGGCTCCCAAGAGACCCAGTACTTC.

This clone was observed a few times. The CDR3, as DNA: TGTGCCAGCAGCCCCCCAGGGGCGCTCTGGGATACGCAGTATTTT. Residues: CASSPPGALWDTQYF. V and J are TRBV7-2 and TRBJ2-3; a weak D match, TRBD1 (6 bases). Between the trimmed V and J ends, which lost 5 bases and 6 bases, there was a span of 18 bases. The germline V gene has CDR1 SGHTA and CDR2 FQGNSA. The CDR3 runs to 15 residues.

To note about this clone: Other DNA sequences in this sample translate to the same CDR3. This chain joins TRBV9 and TRBJ1-6, with 9 bases matching TRBD1. The CDR3 loop spans 17 amino acids. The germline CDR1 and CDR2 sequences are SGDLS and YYNGEE. V was pared by 3 bases and J by 1 base, with 5 bases of the junction left unmatched. CDR3 bases: TGTGCCAGCAGCGAGGGACAGGGCCGGTCCTATAATTCACCCCTCCACTTT. Translating it yields CASSEGQGRSYNSPLHF.